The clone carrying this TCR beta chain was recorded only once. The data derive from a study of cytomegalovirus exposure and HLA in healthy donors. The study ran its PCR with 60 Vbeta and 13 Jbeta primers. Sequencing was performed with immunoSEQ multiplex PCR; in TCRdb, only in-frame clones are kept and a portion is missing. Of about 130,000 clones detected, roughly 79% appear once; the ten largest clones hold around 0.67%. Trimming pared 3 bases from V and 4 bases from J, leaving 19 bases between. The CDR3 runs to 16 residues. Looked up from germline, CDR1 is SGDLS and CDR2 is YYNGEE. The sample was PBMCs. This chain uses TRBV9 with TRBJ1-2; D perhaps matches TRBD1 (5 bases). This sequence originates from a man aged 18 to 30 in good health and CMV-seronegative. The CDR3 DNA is TGTGCCAGCAGCGGGGGGACTGGGGTCAGTCCCTATGGCTACACCTTC. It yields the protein CASSGGTGVSPYGYTF. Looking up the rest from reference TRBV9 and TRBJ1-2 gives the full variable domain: DSGVTQTPKHLITATGQRVTLRCSPRSGDLSVYWYQQSLDQGLQFLIQYYNGEERAKGNILERFSAQQFPDLHSELNLSSLELGDSALYFCASSGGTGVSPYGYTFGSGTRLTVV.